This TCR beta chain stems from a study of T cell changes during pregnancy in multiple sclerosis. Germline CDR1 and CDR2: SGHVS and FQNEAQ. Trimming removed 5 bases from V and 1 base from J; junction bases left unmatched: 6. CDR3 size: 16 residues. Only in-frame clones appear in the TCRdb table, and some are missing; sequencing was by immunoSEQ multiplex PCR. The sample carries over 60,000 clones, 75% to 95% recorded once. This TCR was recovered from a female donor in good health, enrolled as a control in a pregnancy study. This material consisted of peripheral blood, taken in the third trimester of pregnancy. V usage is TRBV7-8 and J usage is TRBJ1-5; 9 bases map to TRBD1. CDR3: CASSPWTGVSNQPQHF. The CDR3 nucleotides are TGTGCCAGCAGCCCGTGGACAGGGGTGAGCAATCAGCCCCAGCATTTT.